This TCR beta chain was recorded in a study of regulatory T cells in long-lasting Graves disease. At the level of the study: Over 5 years on antithyroid drugs plus positive TSH receptor antibodies marked Graves' disease as persistent.

The junction had 4 bases not matched to a gene; V was cut back by 3 bases and J by 3 bases. Germline V gives CDR1 SGHAT, CDR2 FQNNGV. The CDR3 is made up of 14 amino acids. Time point specified: persistent/refractory GD, antithyroid drugs over 5 years with positive TRAb. From RNA extracted from PBMCs, the TCR library was made. Doctors identified Graves' disease using the American Thyroid Association guidelines. A remark on this clonotype: Its specificity is unknown.

General study points: There were preferences for TRBV28, TRBJ1-2 and TRBJ2-5 in persistent disease.

Library construction for TCR beta used iRepertoire HTBI primers and Arm-PCR of CDR3 regions. Source study methods: Looking across samples, the authors found approximately 60 TRBV and 15 or so TRBJ segments. MiXCR, run by TCRdb on the multiplex PCR reads, gives a single entry per CDR3 protein. The V and J calls, along with clone size, are taken from TCRdb and not from the paper's own processing. The data hold 500,000 to 800,000 distinct CDR3 sequences, with 25% to 35% observed a single time. The receptor comes from a female donor with Graves disease. The chain combines TRBV11-2 with TRBJ2-7; 8 nucleotides align to TRBD2. Material: peripheral blood mononuclear cells (PBMCs), obtained when the disease was refractory, from a patient treated with antithyroid drugs. CDR3 region: CASSFGRASYEQYF. CDR3 coding DNA: TGTGCCAGCAGCTTCGGGAGGGCGAGCTACGAGCAGTACTTC. Combining the CDR3 with reference TRBV11-2 and TRBJ2-7 gives the whole variable domain EAGVAQSPRYKIIEKRQSVAFWCNPISGHATLYWYQQILGQGPKLLIQFQNNGVVDDSQLPKDRFSAERLKGVDSTLKIQPAKLEDSAVYLCASSFGRASYEQYFGPGTRLTVT.